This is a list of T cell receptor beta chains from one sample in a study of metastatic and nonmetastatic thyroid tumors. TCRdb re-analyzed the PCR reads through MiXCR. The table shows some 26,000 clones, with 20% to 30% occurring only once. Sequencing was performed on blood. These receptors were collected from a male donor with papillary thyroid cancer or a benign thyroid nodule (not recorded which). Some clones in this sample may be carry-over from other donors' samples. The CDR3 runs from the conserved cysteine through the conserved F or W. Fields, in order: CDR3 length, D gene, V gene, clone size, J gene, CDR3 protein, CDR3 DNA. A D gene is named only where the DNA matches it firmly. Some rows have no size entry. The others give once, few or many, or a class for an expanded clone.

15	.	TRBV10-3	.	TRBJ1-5	CATSRGGGGNQPQHF	TGTGCCACCTCACGGGGGGGAGGGGGCAATCAGCCCCAGCATTTT
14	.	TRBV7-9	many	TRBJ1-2	CASSFLPGVDGYTF	TGTGCCAGCAGCTTTCTCCCAGGGGTAGATGGCTACACCTTC
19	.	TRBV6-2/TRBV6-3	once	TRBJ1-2	CASSYSWTASHWGNYGYTF	TGTGCTAGCAGTTACTCCTGGACTGCTTCTCATTGGGGAAACTATGGCTACACATTC
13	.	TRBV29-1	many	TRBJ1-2	CSVEQGLSYGYTF	TGCAGCGTTGAGCAGGGGCTGAGCTATGGCTACACCTTC
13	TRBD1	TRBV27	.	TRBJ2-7	CASSFDGDSQQYF	TGTGCCAGCAGTTTTGATGGGGACAGCCAGCAGTACTTC
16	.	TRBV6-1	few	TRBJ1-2	CASTRRAGRIRYGYTF	TGTGCCAGCACCCGGAGGGCGGGGCGGATCCGCTATGGCTACACCTTC
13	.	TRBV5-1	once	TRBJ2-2	CPSKLEDTGELFF	TGCCCCAGCAAATTAGAAGACACCGGGGAGCTGTTTTTT
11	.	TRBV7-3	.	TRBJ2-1	CACSSNTEKFF	TGTGCCTGCAGTTCGAACACTGAGAAGTTCTTC
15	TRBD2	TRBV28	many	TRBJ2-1	CASSPWGGAINEQFF	TGTGCCAGCAGCCCGTGGGGGGGTGCGATCAATGAGCAGTTCTTC
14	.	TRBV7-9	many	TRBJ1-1	CASSHQGRGTEAFF	TGTGCCAGCAGCCACCAGGGCCGCGGCACTGAAGCTTTCTTT
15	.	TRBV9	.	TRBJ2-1	CASSPSPMSDNEQFF	TGTGCCAGCAGCCCATCGCCCATGAGCGACAATGAGCAGTTCTTC
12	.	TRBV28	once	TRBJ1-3	CASRVSGNTISF	TGTGCGAGCAGGGTTTCTGGAAACACCATATCTTTT
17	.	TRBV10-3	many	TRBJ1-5	CAITPPARGGSNQPQHF	TGTGCCATCACCCCACCCGCCCGGGGCGGGAGCAATCAGCCCCAGCATTTT
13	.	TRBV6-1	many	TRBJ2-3	CASSRLGRDTQYF	TGTGCCAGCAGTAGACTGGGGCGAGATACGCAGTATTTT
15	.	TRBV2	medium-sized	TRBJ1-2	CASSEEASKNYGYTF	TGTGCCAGCAGTGAAGAGGCCAGCAAGAACTATGGCTACACCTTC
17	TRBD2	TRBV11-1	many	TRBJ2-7	CASSSTRTSGDRYEQYF	TGTGCCAGCAGCTCAACGCGGACTAGCGGGGACCGCTACGAGCAGTACTTC
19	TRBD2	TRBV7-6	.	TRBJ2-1	CASSPSDGTSGRVINEQFF	TGTGCCAGCAGCCCTTCTGACGGGACTAGCGGGAGGGTTATCAATGAGCAGTTCTTC